Sequencing of this TCR beta chain was carried out in a study of type 1 regulatory T cells. On the study more broadly: T-allo10 is a Tr1-enriched, alloantigen-specific CD4 T cell product made in vitro.

Using its own MiXCR run on the reads, TCRdb lists one record per CDR3 protein. The table includes approximately 20,000 distinct CDR3 sequences, about 10% detected once. This clonotype has a count of ten or more. Sequencing used CD4+ T cells, either the whole sample or a sorted fraction (not recorded which). The sequence was collected from a human donor in good health.

The CDR3 DNA follows: TGTGCCAGCAGCCAAGATCGGGCTAGCGGAGAGCAGTACTTC. Its protein product is CASSQDRASGEQYF. The rearrangement links TRBV4-2 to TRBJ2-7; 7 nucleotides agree with TRBD2. CDR3 length equals 14 residues. Germline trimming cut 0 bases from V and 7 bases from J; bases unmatched to any gene: 6. Germline V gene lookup returns CDR1 LGHNA and CDR2 YNFKEQ.